One and the same sample provided the 23 T cell receptor beta chains below, sequenced in a study of early T cells in non-severe SARS-CoV-2 infection. MiXCR, applied by TCRdb to the 5' RACE reads, yields one record per CDR3 protein. This table has over 85,000 distinct CDR3 sequences, about an eighth appearing once. The sequencing sample was made of whole blood. Receptors originate from an adult who was a healthcare worker with PCR-confirmed SARS-CoV-2 infection or an uninfected control (not recorded which).

This clonotype was counted between two and nine times. The V call is TRBV27, the J call TRBJ1-2; TRBD1 matches 10 bases. The trim removed 5 bases at V and 4 bases at J, leaving 10 bases unmatched. This CDR3 spans 16 amino acids. CDR1 is MNHEY, CDR2 SMNVEV, per germline (reference sequence). The CDR3 is CASSPGRTGGFYGYTF. The CDR3, as DNA: TGTGCCAGCAGTCCCGGGCGGACAGGGGGTTTCTATGGCTACACCTTC.

V gene TRBV27 combines with J gene TRBJ2-7, with 8 bases aligning to TRBD2. The CDR3 runs 15 residues. V trimming: 5 bases; J trimming: 0 bases; junction bases outside the gene matches: 6. Germline V gene sequence: CDR1 MNHEY, CDR2 SMNVEV (reference sequence). The CDR3 spells CASSSISGSSYEQYF. Written as DNA, the CDR3 is TGTGCCAGCAGTAGCATCAGCGGGAGCTCCTACGAGCAGTACTTC.

This clonotype has just a few counts. This chain connects TRBV2 to TRBJ2-1; D gene unclear. The CDR3 loop spans 14 amino acids. Germline CDR1 is SNHLY and CDR2 is FYNNEI. Between the trimmed V and J ends, which lost 7 bases and 8 bases, there was a span of 18 bases. CDR3 loop: CASKRVLREDEQFF. The CDR3, as DNA: TGTGCCAGCAAAAGGGTACTCCGAGAGGATGAGCAGTTCTTC.

This clonotype has more than one count but fewer than ten. The V call is TRBV9, the J call TRBJ2-1; D unclear. Germline V gives CDR1 SGDLS, CDR2 YYNGEE. V was trimmed by 4 bases and J by 3 bases, leaving 8 bases between them. The CDR3 has 13 amino acids. CDR3 nucleotide sequence: TGTGCCAGCAGCATACTCGGCTACAATGAGCAGTTCTTC. Residues: CASSILGYNEQFF.

This clonotype was counted only a few times. The J gene is TRBJ2-7, the V gene TRBV7-6, with 8 bases lining up with TRBD2. This CDR3 contains 13 residues. After removal of 3 bases from V and 6 bases from J, the junction contained 4 bases not matched to a gene. In germline, CDR1 is SGHVS, CDR2 FNYEAQ. This chain's CDR3 is CASSFSAGAEQYF. Here the CDR3 DNA reads TGTGCCAGCAGCTTTTCAGCGGGGGCCGAGCAGTACTTC.

This clonotype was counted a few times. The chain links TRBV7-6 to TRBJ2-5; TRBD1 or TRBD2 may be the D gene (5 bases each). This CDR3 has 13 amino acids. V gave up 3 bases and J gave up 5 bases, with 10 bases separating them. From germline, CDR1 is SGHVS and CDR2 FNYEAQ. CDR3 nucleotides: TGTGCCAGCAGCTTTCAGGGAGCTGAGACCCAGTACTTC. Its protein product is CASSFQGAETQYF.

In this sample, this clonotype turned up many times. The chain uses TRBV28 and TRBJ2-7; 7 bases are shared with TRBD1. Trimming took 0 bases from V and 5 from J; bases not matched to a gene: 19. Germline CDR1 is MDHEN and CDR2 is SYDVKM. This CDR3 region has 19 residues. The CDR3, as DNA: TGTGCCAGCAGTTTATGGCTCGGGACAGCGAAGACGTTAGGGGACGAGCAGTACTTC. Its protein is CASSLWLGTAKTLGDEQYF.

The chain combines TRBV6-2 or TRBV6-3 with TRBJ1-4, with D unclear. V was trimmed by 6 bases and J by 6 bases, leaving 17 bases between them. CDR1 is MNHEY, CDR2 SVGEGT, per germline. The CDR3 is 15 residues long. The CDR3 loop reads CASRERKRYDEKLFF. In DNA, the CDR3 is TGTGCCAGCAGAGAGCGGAAGAGATATGATGAAAAACTGTTTTTT.

Details on this clonotype: An end of the junction differs from the germline gene, which may be a read error. The genes are TRBV5-6 and TRBJ2-7; 9 nucleotides align to TRBD1. The CDR3 spans 19 residues. Germline CDR1 is SGHDT and CDR2 is YYEEEE. DNA of the CDR3: TGTGCCAACAGCCCCCAGGGGATGGCCCGGGACAGGGTAATCTACGAGCAGTACTTC. Residues: CANSPQGMARDRVIYEQYF.

This clonotype has ten or more counts. This chain uses TRBV3-1 with TRBJ2-2; D possibly corresponds to TRBD2 (5 bases). V gave up 4 bases and J gave up 3 bases, with 15 bases separating them. This CDR3 spans 16 amino acids. The V gene's germline CDR1 is LGHDT and CDR2 YNNKEL (reference sequence). The CDR3 coding sequence is TGTGCCAGCAGCCCCCCGGGGAGCGGCTACACCGGGGAGCTGTTTTTT. This sequence encodes CASSPPGSGYTGELFF.

The chain links TRBV9 to TRBJ2-3; D gene uncertain. Germline V gene data show CDR1 as SGDLS and CDR2 as YYNGEE. V was pared by 1 base and J by 5 bases, with 5 bases between. CDR3 length: 12 amino acids. CDR3 nucleotides: TGTGCCAGCAGCGTAAGTCAAGATACGCAGTATTTT. This gives the protein CASSVSQDTQYF.

There are many counts of this clonotype. The chain links TRBV11-2 to TRBJ1-6; 7 bases align to TRBD1. The CDR3 has 17 amino acids. V shed 1 base and J 6 bases; nucleotides not matched to a gene: 9. Per germline, CDR1 SGHAT and CDR2 FQNNGV. CDR3 coding DNA: TGTGCCAGCAGCTTAGTAAGGGGGCAACCCTCTAATTCACCCCTCCACTTT. This sequence encodes CASSLVRGQPSNSPLHF.

This clonotype was observed a handful of times. The chain employs TRBV20-1 and TRBJ2-1; 8 bases agree with TRBD2. Germline V gene lookup returns CDR1 DFQATT and CDR2 SNEGSKA (reference sequence). The CDR3 contains 15 residues. J gave up 2 bases and V 3 bases, and 6 bases lay outside the gene matches. The CDR3 here is CSARTLSGTYNEQFF. The CDR3 region has the DNA TGCAGTGCTAGGACCCTTAGCGGGACCTACAATGAGCAGTTCTTC.

This clonotype has ten or more counts. V usage is TRBV20-1 and J usage is TRBJ2-5, with 8 positions matching TRBD2. This CDR3 spans 14 amino acids. The germline V gene has CDR1 DFQATT and CDR2 SNEGSKA (reference sequence). V lost 6 bases, J lost 5 bases, and 11 bases stayed unmatched. CDR3 DNA sequence: TGCAGTGCGGGACTAGTTGGGGGCAGGGAGACCCAGTACTTC. Translating gives CSAGLVGGRETQYF.

This clonotype was observed a handful of times. The chain carries TRBV6-1 and TRBJ1-4; 7 bases align to TRBD1. CDR1 is MNHNS, CDR2 SASEGT, per germline. This CDR3 region has 14 residues. V shed 4 bases and J 8 bases; nucleotides not matched to a gene: 7. The CDR3 coding sequence is TGTGCCAGCAGTGGCGACAGGGTTGACGAAAAACTGTTTTTT. Translated, it gives CASSGDRVDEKLFF.

V and J are TRBV12-3 or TRBV12-4 and TRBJ2-7, with 7 bases that match TRBD2. Losses at the gene ends were 5 bases for V and 4 bases for J; bases not matched to a gene: 8. CDR3 length: 14 amino acids. DNA of the CDR3: TGTGCCAGCAGTGCCGGGGGGTCTTTGTACGAGCAGTACTTC. Translated: CASSAGGSLYEQYF.

This clonotype was recorded at least ten times. This sequence joins TRBV27 and TRBJ2-7; 7 positions match TRBD1. From germline, CDR1 is MNHEY and CDR2 SMNVEV (reference sequence). The junction had 5 bases not matched to a gene; V was cut back by 8 bases and J by 1 base. This CDR3 is 13 amino acids long. DNA for the CDR3: TGTGCCAGCGGCCGGACAGGTTCCTACGAGCAGTACTTC. Protein product: CASGRTGSYEQYF.

This clonotype was detected a few times. The J gene is TRBJ1-1, the V gene TRBV5-1; 8 bases match TRBD1. The germline gives CDR1 SGHRS, CDR2 YFSETQ. The junction had 1 base not matched to a gene; V was cut back by 0 bases and J by 3 bases. The CDR3 is made up of 14 amino acids. The CDR3 nucleotides read TGCGCCAGCAGCTTGGCAGGGGGCGACACTGAAGCTTTCTTT. This codes for CASSLAGGDTEAFF.

This clonotype was detected ten times or more. The V gene is TRBV3-1, the J gene TRBJ1-6; 7 nucleotides line up with TRBD1. Looked up from germline, CDR1 is LGHDT and CDR2 is YNNKEL (reference sequence). The CDR3 sequence is 16 residues long. The ends lost 1 base at V and 10 bases at J; junction bases unmatched: 10. The DNA of the CDR3 is TGTGCCAGCAGCCAAGGAGGTGCAGGGGGTTGGTCACCCCTCCACTTT. This codes for CASSQGGAGGWSPLHF.

This clonotype was counted only a few times. This sequence joins TRBV10-3 and TRBJ2-4, with 8 positions matching TRBD2. The CDR3 spans 15 residues. Germline V gene data show CDR1 as ENHRY and CDR2 as SYGVKD. The J segment lost 11 bases and the V segment lost 3 bases, leaving 12 bases of the junction unmatched. CDR3 protein: CAISEGLAGGALQYF. DNA for the CDR3: TGTGCCATCAGTGAAGGGCTGGCGGGAGGTGCACTTCAGTACTTC.

This clonotype was seen at least ten times. V is TRBV7-3 and J is TRBJ2-1; TRBD2 is a possible D gene (6 bases). Germline V gene lookup returns CDR1 SGHTA and CDR2 FQGTGA. Trimming pared 2 bases from V and 6 bases from J, leaving 14 bases between. The CDR3 is 15 amino acids. CDR3 sequence (DNA): TGTGCCAGCAGCTTAGGTCGGGCGGGGACCAATGAGCAGTTCTTC. Its protein is CASSLGRAGTNEQFF.

Many counts were recorded for this clonotype. The gene calls are TRBV11-2 and TRBJ1-5; no definite D call. The CDR3 has 13 residues. The germline V gene encodes CDR1 SGHAT and CDR2 FQNNGV. V lost 3 bases, J lost 4 bases, and 7 bases lay in between. This CDR3 is CASSFRENQPQHF. CDR3 bases: TGTGCCAGCAGCTTCCGGGAGAATCAGCCCCAGCATTTT.

This clonotype has more than one count but fewer than ten. The chain has TRBV6-6 and TRBJ1-5; the match to TRBD1 covers 7 bases. CDR1 is MNHNY, CDR2 SVGAGI, per germline (reference sequence). The CDR3 contains 16 residues. The trim removed 2 bases at V and 2 bases at J, leaving 6 bases unmatched. This CDR3 reads CASSYRGPSGNQPQHF. The CDR3 DNA follows: TGTGCCAGCAGTTACAGGGGGCCATCGGGCAATCAGCCCCAGCATTTT.